What follows describes a single T cell receptor (beta chain). Its antigen remains unidentified. Generated by immunoSEQ multiplex PCR, the TCRdb table keeps only in-frame clones and is missing some. The sample records about 70,000 clones, around 77% being singletons. CD4+ T cells were isolated after 10 days of culture. These data are taken from a study of vaccination effects on CD4 cells after COVID-19. The trim removed 3 bases at V and 1 base at J, leaving 7 bases unmatched. The CDR3 extends over 17 amino acids. Germline V lookup: CDR1 LNHDA, CDR2 SQIVND (reference sequence). The receptor's source is a human donor who received a COVID-19 vaccine. Here the sequenced sample was CD4+ T cells from PBMCs cultured without peptide, taken before COVID-19 vaccination. V usage is TRBV19 and J usage is TRBJ2-2; 8 bases align to TRBD2. The CDR3 DNA reads TGTGCCAGTAGTATCGCGGGGCGGGGGGAGAACACCGGGGAGCTGTTTTTT. Protein sequence: CASSIAGRGENTGELFF. Full variable domain (outside the CDR3, taken from reference TRBV19 and TRBJ2-2): DGGITQSPKYLFRKEGQNVTLSCEQNLNHDAMYWYRQDPGQGLRLIYYSQIVNDFQKGDIAEGYSVSREKKESFPLTVTSAQKNPTAFYLCASSIAGRGENTGELFFGEGSRLTVL.